Presented here are 11 T cell receptor beta chains from one specimen sequenced in a study of OX40 agonist ivuxolimab in advanced cancers. TCRdb's table, derived via immunoSEQ multiplex PCR, lists solely in-frame clones and lacks some. The sample carries tens of thousands of clones, about nine tenths recorded once. Source: CD4+ or CD8+ T cells sorted from blood, taken in a trial of the OX40 agonist ivuxolimab. The receptors here all came from an adult with an advanced solid tumor such as melanoma, head and neck, liver or kidney cancer.

The genes are TRBV18 and TRBJ2-1; a possible D gene is TRBD1 (5 bases). The CDR3 contains 13 residues. Trimming shortened V by 3 bases and J by 6 bases, and 9 bases separated the two germline ends. Germline V CDR1 and CDR2: KGHSH, LQKENI. In DNA, the CDR3 is TGTGCCAGCTCACCGGCGCAGGGCAATGAGCAGTTCTTC. Its translation is CASSPAQGNEQFF.

V usage is TRBV19 and J usage is TRBJ1-5; D unresolved. This CDR3 comprises 14 residues. V was shortened by 6 bases and J by 1 base, with 10 bases between the two germline ends. Germline V gene sequence: CDR1 LNHDA, CDR2 SQIVND (reference sequence). CDR3 in amino acids: CASSLYASNQPQHF. CDR3 nucleotide sequence: TGTGCCAGTAGCTTATACGCCAGCAATCAGCCCCAGCATTTT. Combining the CDR3 with reference TRBV19 and TRBJ1-5 gives the whole variable domain DGGITQSPKYLFRKEGQNVTLSCEQNLNHDAMYWYRQDPGQGLRLIYYSQIVNDFQKGDIAEGYSVSREKKESFPLTVTSAQKNPTAFYLCASSLYASNQPQHFGDGTRLSIL.

The chain recombines TRBV9 with TRBJ1-5; D perhaps matches TRBD1 (5 bases). CDR1 is SGDLS, CDR2 YYNGEE, per germline. The V end was cut by 7 bases, the J end by 3 bases, with 8 bases between. This CDR3 is 12 amino acids long. This CDR3 is CASGGYNQPQHF. The CDR3 DNA reads as TGTGCCAGCGGGGGGTACAATCAGCCCCAGCATTTT. Full variable domain (remainder filled in from reference TRBV9 and TRBJ1-5): DSGVTQTPKHLITATGQRVTLRCSPRSGDLSVYWYQQSLDQGLQFLIQYYNGEERAKGNILERFSAQQFPDLHSELNLSSLELGDSALYFCASGGYNQPQHFGDGTRLSIL.

The V gene is TRBV7-9, the J gene TRBJ2-5; TRBD2 matches 10 bases. V dropped 5 bases and J dropped 5; count of bases not matched to a gene: 8. CDR1 and CDR2 from the germline V gene are SEHNR and FQNEAQ (reference sequence). The length of the CDR3 is 15 residues. The CDR3 DNA follows: TGTGCCAGCAGCAGAGCGGGAGGGCCGATTGAGACCCAGTACTTC. It yields the protein CASSRAGGPIETQYF.

CDR3 nucleotide sequence: TGTGCCAGCAGCGAGGGACAGGGCCGTCAGCCCCAGCATTTT. Its protein product is CASSEGQGRQPQHF. V and J are TRBV2 and TRBJ1-5, with TRBD1 identical over 9 bases. Germline V gene data show CDR1 as SNHLY and CDR2 as FYNNEI. Trimming took 6 bases from V and 6 from J; bases not matched to a gene: 6. This CDR3 contains 14 residues.

This rearrangement joins TRBV2 to TRBJ2-7; 7 bases fit TRBD2. Germline V gene data show CDR1 as SNHLY and CDR2 as FYNNEI. CDR3 size: 16 residues. Unmatched junction bases numbered 9, after V lost 4 bases and J lost 0 bases. The CDR3 region is CASSVGGMPSSYEQYF. In DNA form, the CDR3 reads TGTGCCAGCAGTGTGGGGGGGATGCCTAGCTCCTACGAGCAGTACTTC.

The chain recombines TRBV5-1 with TRBJ2-1, with 7 bases identical to TRBD2. Germline assignment: CDR1 SGHRS and CDR2 YFSETQ. The CDR3 runs 11 residues. Germline trimming cut 5 bases from V and 13 bases from J; bases unmatched to any gene: 6. The CDR3 here is CASRSGTIQFF. The CDR3 DNA follows: TGCGCCAGCAGATCCGGGACTATCCAGTTCTTC.

CDR3 DNA sequence: TGTGCCAGTAGTATAACGGCCACAACTAGATCTGAGGAGCAGTTCTTC. Its translation: CASSITATTRSEEQFF. V is TRBV19 and J is TRBJ2-1, with D possibly TRBD2 on 5 matching bases. V was pared by 2 bases and J by 10 bases, with 21 bases between. In germline, CDR1 is LNHDA, CDR2 SQIVND (reference sequence). This CDR3 contains 16 residues. Complete variable domain (other parts from reference TRBV19 and TRBJ2-1): DGGITQSPKYLFRKEGQNVTLSCEQNLNHDAMYWYRQDPGQGLRLIYYSQIVNDFQKGDIAEGYSVSREKKESFPLTVTSAQKNPTAFYLCASSITATTRSEEQFFGPGTRLTVL.

The chain recombines TRBV10-3 with TRBJ2-7; 7 nucleotides match TRBD2. The V and J ends lost 3 bases and 3 bases, in that order; junction bases with no gene match: 8. Germline V CDR1 and CDR2: ENHRY, SYGVKD. This CDR3 has 15 amino acids. The CDR3 region has the DNA TGTGCCATCAGTGAAAAGGGAGGGTCTCACTACGAGCAGTACTTC. Translated: CAISEKGGSHYEQYF.

The V gene is TRBV6-1, the J gene TRBJ2-1, with 7 bases matching TRBD1. The V and J ends lost 4 bases and 15 bases, in that order; junction bases with no gene match: 12. The CDR3 sequence is 13 residues long. Germline lookup yields CDR1 MNHNS and CDR2 SASEGT. The CDR3 loop is CASSGGGAQGRFF. As DNA, the CDR3 is TGTGCCAGCAGTGGGGGTGGGGCACAGGGGCGGTTCTTC.

The rearrangement uses TRBV28 and TRBJ1-3; D might be TRBD1 (6 bases). From germline, CDR1 is MDHEN and CDR2 SYDVKM. The CDR3 has 13 residues. Trimming left V 6 bases short and J 10 bases short, with 16 bases between. In nucleotides, the CDR3 is TGTGCCAGCAGGGGGGGCCGTCGGGATACCATATATTTT. Translating it yields CASRGGRRDTIYF.